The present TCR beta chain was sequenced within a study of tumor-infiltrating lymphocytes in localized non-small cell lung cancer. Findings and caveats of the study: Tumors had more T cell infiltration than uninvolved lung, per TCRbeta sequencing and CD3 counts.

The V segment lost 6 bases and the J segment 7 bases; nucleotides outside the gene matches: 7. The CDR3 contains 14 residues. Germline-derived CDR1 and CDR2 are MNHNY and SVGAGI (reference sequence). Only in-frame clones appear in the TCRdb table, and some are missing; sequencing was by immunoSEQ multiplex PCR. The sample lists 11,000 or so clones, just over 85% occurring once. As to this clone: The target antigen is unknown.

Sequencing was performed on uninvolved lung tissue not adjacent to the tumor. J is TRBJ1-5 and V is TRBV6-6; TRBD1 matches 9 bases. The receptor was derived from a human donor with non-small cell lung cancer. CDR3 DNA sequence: TGTGCCAGCAGCTCGGACAGGGGTGAACAGCCCCAGCATTTT. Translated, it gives CASSSDRGEQPQHF.